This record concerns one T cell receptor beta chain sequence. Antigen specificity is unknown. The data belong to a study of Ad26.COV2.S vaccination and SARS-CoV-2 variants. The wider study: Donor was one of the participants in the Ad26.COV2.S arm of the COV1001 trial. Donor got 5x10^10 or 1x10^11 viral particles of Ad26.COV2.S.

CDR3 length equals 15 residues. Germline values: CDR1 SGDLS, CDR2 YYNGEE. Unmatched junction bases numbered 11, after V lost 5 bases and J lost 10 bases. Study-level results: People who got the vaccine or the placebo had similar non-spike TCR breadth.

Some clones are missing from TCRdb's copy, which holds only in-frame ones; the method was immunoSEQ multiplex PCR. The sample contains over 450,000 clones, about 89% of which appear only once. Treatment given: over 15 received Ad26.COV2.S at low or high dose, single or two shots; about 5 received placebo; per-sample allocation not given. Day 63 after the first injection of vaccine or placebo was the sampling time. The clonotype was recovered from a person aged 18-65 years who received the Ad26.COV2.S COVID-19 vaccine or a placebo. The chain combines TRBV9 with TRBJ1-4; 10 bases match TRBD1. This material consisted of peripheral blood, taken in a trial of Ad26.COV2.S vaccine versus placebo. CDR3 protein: CASSERDRGFGKLFF. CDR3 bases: TGTGCCAGCAGTGAACGGGACAGGGGTTTTGGAAAACTGTTTTTT.